This entry lists 14 T cell receptor beta chains sequenced from one sample in a study of blood T cell repertoires in COVID-19. TCRdb keeps only in-frame clones here, not all; method: immunoSEQ multiplex PCR. This sample carries hundreds of thousands of clones, more than 85% of them seen once, and the ten largest clones take around 4.4%. The sample taken for sequencing was peripheral blood. Receptor source: a woman in her twenties or thirties with acute or convalescent COVID-19.

CDR3: CASSSSQGSLHF. DNA of the CDR3: TGTGCCAGCAGCTCCTCACAGGGTTCCCTCCACTTT. The chain has TRBV7-9 and TRBJ1-6; D is possibly TRBD1 (6 bases). CDR3 length equals 12 residues. Trimming took 4 bases from V and 14 from J, leaving 12 bases between them. Germline assignment: CDR1 SEHNR and CDR2 FQNEAQ (reference sequence). The full variable domain, with the rest looked up from reference TRBV7-9 and TRBJ1-6, is DTGVSQNPRHKITKRGQNVTFRCDPISEHNRLYWYRQTLGQGPEFLTYFQNEAQLEKSRLLSDRFSAERPKGSFSTLEIQRTEQGDSAMYLCASSSSQGSLHFGNGTRLTVT.

This chain uses TRBV2 with TRBJ1-2, with TRBD1 identical over 9 bases. The CDR3 covers 13 residues. CDR1 SNHLY and CDR2 FYNNEI come from the germline V gene. V lost 4 bases, J lost 8 bases, and 5 bases stayed unmatched. The CDR3 DNA sequence: TGTGCCAGCAGTGGGGGACAGGGAGGGGGCTACACCTTC. Translated, it gives CASSGGQGGGYTF.

The rearrangement joins TRBV11-2 to TRBJ1-2; weak D call: TRBD1 (5 bases). With 5 bases removed from V and 0 bases from J, the gap between germline ends came to 13 bases. The CDR3 is 15 residues long. The germline V gene has CDR1 SGHAT and CDR2 FQNNGV. The CDR3 nucleotides read TGTGCCAGCAGCATCCGGGAGGGACCTAACTATGGCTACACCTTC. Residues: CASSIREGPNYGYTF. The whole variable domain, remainder taken from reference TRBV11-2 and TRBJ1-2, is EAGVAQSPRYKIIEKRQSVAFWCNPISGHATLYWYQQILGQGPKLLIQFQNNGVVDDSQLPKDRFSAERLKGVDSTLKIQPAKLEDSAVYLCASSIREGPNYGYTFGSGTRLTVV.

The chain is built from TRBV28 and TRBJ2-2, with a weak D call TRBD2 (5 bases). Trimming removed 6 bases from V and 2 bases from J, with 13 bases in between. Looked up from germline, CDR1 is MDHEN and CDR2 is SYDVKM. The CDR3 covers 15 residues. CDR3 region: CASSITDLNTGELFF. DNA of the CDR3: TGTGCCAGCAGCATAACGGACTTAAACACCGGGGAGCTGTTTTTT.

As to this clone: The same CDR3 can be traced to other DNA sequences in this sample. The rearrangement links TRBV11-2 to TRBJ1-5; 8 bases match TRBD1. CDR1 and CDR2 from the germline V gene are SGHAT and FQNNGV. The ends lost 5 bases at V and 0 bases at J; junction bases unmatched: 3. The CDR3 is made up of 15 amino acids. The CDR3 bases are TGTGCCAGCAGCCCGGGGACAGGTAGCAATCAGCCCCAGCATTTT. Translation: CASSPGTGSNQPQHF.

The rearrangement links TRBV18 to TRBJ2-5; TRBD2 is a possible D gene (7 bases). This CDR3 comprises 14 residues. Between the trimmed V and J ends, which lost 4 bases and 4 bases, there was a span of 13 bases. The germline CDR1 and CDR2 sequences are KGHSH and LQKENI. The CDR3 DNA reads as TGTGCCAGCTCACGGGGGGGCCCTCCAGAGACCCAGTACTTC. This codes for CASSRGGPPETQYF.

The chain combines TRBV30 with TRBJ1-4; D is undetermined. The CDR3 runs 14 residues. Trimming pared 5 bases from V and 8 bases from J, leaving 18 bases between. Germline V gene lookup returns CDR1 GTSNPN and CDR2 SVGIG (reference sequence). CDR3 DNA sequence: TGTGCCTGGTCGTCCGGGGTTTGGGCCGAAAAACTGTTTTTT. It is translated as CAWSSGVWAEKLFF.

This sequence joins TRBV7-8 and TRBJ1-6; TRBD1 matches at 7 bases. Losses at the gene ends were 0 bases for V and 0 bases for J; bases not matched to a gene: 5. CDR1 and CDR2 from the germline V gene are SGHVS and FQNEAQ. This CDR3 spans 18 amino acids. CDR3 amino acids: CASSLAMGQSSYNSPLHF. CDR3 sequence (DNA): TGTGCCAGCAGCTTAGCGATGGGACAGAGCTCCTATAATTCACCCCTCCACTTT.

CDR3 in DNA: TGTGCCAGCAGTGGTCAGGGGCTCAGCACAGATACGCAGTATTTT. Its translation is CASSGQGLSTDTQYF. The chain carries TRBV2 and TRBJ2-3, with D possibly TRBD1 on 6 matching bases. CDR3 length: 15 amino acids. The V gene lost 4 bases and the J gene lost 0 bases, with 11 bases spanning the gap. The V gene's germline CDR1 is SNHLY and CDR2 FYNNEI.

The V and J genes are TRBV2 and TRBJ2-7; the match to TRBD1 covers 9 bases. Germline trimming cut 8 bases from V and 1 base from J; bases unmatched to any gene: 6. CDR3 length: 14 amino acids. The germline V gene has CDR1 SNHLY and CDR2 FYNNEI. The CDR3 is CASHRQGVSYEQYF. The CDR3 DNA reads TGTGCCAGCCACAGACAGGGGGTTTCCTACGAGCAGTACTTC.

The V and J genes are TRBV2 and TRBJ1-2; no definite D call. In germline, CDR1 is SNHLY, CDR2 FYNNEI. This CDR3 contains 13 residues. V lost 7 bases and J lost 10, with 19 bases in between. For the CDR3, the DNA is TGTGCCAGCACCGTCAGCCCAGGCGTAGACTACACCTTC. Encoded protein: CASTVSPGVDYTF.

The rearrangement joins TRBV18 to TRBJ2-1; 9 bases match TRBD1. V dropped 6 bases and J dropped 3; count of bases not matched to a gene: 6. CDR1 KGHSH and CDR2 LQKENI come from the germline V gene. CDR3 length equals 15 residues. CDR3 protein: CASSSTGGHYNEQFF. The CDR3 DNA sequence: TGTGCCAGCTCCTCGACAGGGGGGCACTACAATGAGCAGTTCTTC.

A single count supports this clone. This sequence joins TRBV28 and TRBJ2-1; D unresolved. V shed 5 bases and J shed 7 bases, with 24 bases lying between them. CDR1 MDHEN and CDR2 SYDVKM come from the germline V gene. This CDR3 region has 17 residues. The CDR3 loop reads CASSPPPPGSFQNEQFF. The CDR3 DNA is TGTGCCAGCAGTCCACCCCCCCCGGGTTCGTTCCAAAATGAGCAGTTCTTC.

The chain carries TRBV30 and TRBJ1-5; a possible D gene is TRBD1 (5 bases). The CDR3 loop spans 14 amino acids. CDR1 is GTSNPN, CDR2 SVGIG, per germline (reference sequence). V was clipped by 0 bases and J by 4 bases, with 10 bases between them. The CDR3 DNA is TGTGCCTGGAGTGTACGGGGGGGTAATCAGCCCCAGCATTTT. This encodes CAWSVRGGNQPQHF.